A single sample gave rise to the 11 T cell receptor beta chains below, sequenced in a study of PD-1 blockade in classical Hodgkin lymphoma (dated by TCRdb to 2018 to 2020). The sample's time point label, in plain terms: cycle 4 day 1 (C4D1), after around six weeks of nivolumab. Relapse after autologous stem cell transplantation had occurred in all trial patients, and cohorts A, B and C were distinguished by prior brentuximab vedotin exposure. Receptor libraries were prepared by the immunoSEQ multiplex PCR assay. This is the immuneACCESS table as TCRdb keeps it, with only in-frame sequences that have V and J called. A part of the clones is gone; compared with another copy, unresolved V genes explain less than half, and the rest is unexplained. This sample has some 95,000 clones in its table, and about nine tenths of those were observed once. The top ten constitute around 2.9% of the sample. Sequenced here: peripheral blood mononuclear cells (PBMCs), sampled before the fourth cycle of nivolumab. The receptors come from a human donor with classical Hodgkin lymphoma.

The chain recombines TRBV6-6 with TRBJ1-1; D might be TRBD1 (6 bases). This CDR3 is 14 amino acids long. In germline, CDR1 is MNHNY, CDR2 SVGAGI (reference sequence). V shed 5 bases and J shed 5 bases, with 15 bases lying between them. The CDR3 sequence is CASSDGGENTEAFF. The DNA for the CDR3 is TGTGCCAGCAGTGACGGGGGCGAGAATACTGAAGCTTTCTTT.

The V call is TRBV14, the J call TRBJ2-1, with D hard to call. The CDR3 is made up of 12 amino acids. CDR1 SGHDN and CDR2 FVKESK come from the germline V gene. The V end was cut by 1 base, the J end by 8 bases, with 6 bases between. The CDR3 reads CASSQATYEQFF. The CDR3 DNA follows: TGTGCCAGCAGCCAAGCCACATATGAGCAGTTCTTC.

The V call is TRBV27, the J call TRBJ2-5; 8 bases match TRBD2. This CDR3 contains 17 residues. J was trimmed by 2 bases and V by 0 bases; bases with no gene match: 8. Germline CDR1 and CDR2: MNHEY and SMNVEV (reference sequence). DNA of the CDR3: TGTGCCAGCAGTTTATCTGTCGCGGGGGGACGACAAGAGACCCAGTACTTC. Its translation: CASSLSVAGGRQETQYF.

In this sample, this clone turned up once. This chain uses TRBV19 with TRBJ2-1; TRBD2 matches at 14 bases. The CDR3 has 18 residues. Germline V lookup: CDR1 LNHDA, CDR2 SQIVND (reference sequence). V lost 6 bases to trimming and J lost 8 bases; unmatched junction nucleotides: 15. This CDR3 reads CASRNFGGTSGGVYEQFF. The CDR3 nucleotides are TGTGCCAGTAGGAATTTTGGTGGGACTAGCGGGGGTGTCTATGAGCAGTTCTTC.

The V and J genes are TRBV4-1 and TRBJ1-5; 8 positions agree with TRBD1. This CDR3 has 20 residues. Germline V gene lookup returns CDR1 MGHRA and CDR2 YSYEKL. The junction had 19 bases not matched to a gene; V was cut back by 4 bases and J by 2 bases. The CDR3 region has the DNA TGCGCCAGCAGCCCCTCCCGACAGGGGATTAAAGTAAAGGGCAATCAGCCCCAGCATTTT. This encodes CASSPSRQGIKVKGNQPQHF.

The V call is TRBV19, the J call TRBJ1-6; no firm D call. The V gene lost 3 bases and the J gene lost 0 bases, with 3 bases spanning the gap. The CDR3 consists of 14 residues. The germline gives CDR1 LNHDA, CDR2 SQIVND (reference sequence). In DNA, the CDR3 is TGTGCCAGTAGTATGGGCTCCTATAATTCACCCCTCCACTTT. It specifies CASSMGSYNSPLHF. The variable domain in full, completed from reference TRBV19 and TRBJ1-6, reads DGGITQSPKYLFRKEGQNVTLSCEQNLNHDAMYWYRQDPGQGLRLIYYSQIVNDFQKGDIAEGYSVSREKKESFPLTVTSAQKNPTAFYLCASSMGSYNSPLHFGNGTRLTVT.

CDR3 sequence: CASSSLGTPDYEQYF. CDR3 coding DNA: TGTGCCAGCAGTTCCTTGGGGACACCCGATTACGAGCAGTACTTC. The J gene is TRBJ2-7, the V gene TRBV6-5; maybe TRBD1 (6 bases). V was cut by 4 bases and J by 4 bases, with 17 bases left in between. This CDR3 has 15 residues. In germline, CDR1 is MNHEY, CDR2 SVGAGI.

The chain joins TRBV7-6 to TRBJ2-7, with TRBD1 identical over 9 bases. The CDR3 is made up of 14 amino acids. J lost 7 bases, V lost 5 bases, and 9 bases had no gene match. CDR1 is SGHVS, CDR2 FNYEAQ, per germline. In DNA form, the CDR3 reads TGTGCCAGCAGCAGCAGACAGGGGGTGGGGGAGCAGTACTTC. Its protein product is CASSSRQGVGEQYF.

The gene calls are TRBV23-1 and TRBJ2-5; D gene uncertain. TRBV23-1 qualifies as an ORF whose function is uncertain. The CDR3 contains 13 residues. Trimming removed 4 bases at V and 2 bases at J, with 8 bases between. CDR3 region: CASSPVGQETQYF. The CDR3 coding sequence is TGCGCCAGCAGTCCGGTAGGGCAAGAGACCCAGTACTTC.

The chain is built from TRBV20-1 and TRBJ1-2, with D uncertain. CDR3 length equals 10 residues. CDR1 is DFQATT, CDR2 SNEGSKA, per germline (reference sequence). Trimming took 6 bases from V and 7 from J, leaving 9 bases between them. In DNA form, the CDR3 reads TGCAGTGCCTGGACGAGTGGCTACACCTTC. Translated: CSAWTSGYTF.

This chain links TRBV12-5 with TRBJ1-5; D may be TRBD1 (6 bases). This CDR3 contains 16 residues. From germline, CDR1 is LGHNT and CDR2 FRNRAP. The V and J ends lost 0 bases and 5 bases respectively, with 14 bases between them. This CDR3 reads CASGLVLGRGYQPQHF. For the CDR3, the DNA is TGTGCTAGTGGTTTGGTACTCGGCAGGGGCTATCAGCCCCAGCATTTT.